This TCR beta chain was observed in a study of blood T cell repertoires in COVID-19. For the study at large: The United States, Italy and Spain provided the acute and convalescent COVID-19 samples. PBMCs, B-cell-depleted T cells, or T cells provided the cDNA or gDNA that made up the material.

This clone was detected once. Authors' data handling: Amplification of reference gene primers was used by the study to estimate nucleated cell counts. Assay used: immunoSEQ multiplex PCR; TCRdb lists only in-frame clones, some missing. V and J calls plus clone size are reproduced from that table; the DNA served to infer D and trimming. The top ten clones hold approximately 1.2% of a sample with approximately 210,000 clones, about 90% of them seen once. Germline V lookup: CDR1 MNHEY, CDR2 SMNVEV (reference sequence). This CDR3 is 14 amino acids long. Trimming shortened V by 8 bases and J by 0 bases, and 14 bases separated the two germline ends.

Specimen: peripheral blood. This chain joins TRBV27 and TRBJ2-7; weak D call: TRBD1 (6 bases). The clonotype comes from a man aged 30-40 years with acute or convalescent COVID-19. The CDR3 is CASQRTESSYEQYF. The CDR3 DNA reads as TGTGCCAGCCAACGGACAGAGAGCTCCTACGAGCAGTACTTC.